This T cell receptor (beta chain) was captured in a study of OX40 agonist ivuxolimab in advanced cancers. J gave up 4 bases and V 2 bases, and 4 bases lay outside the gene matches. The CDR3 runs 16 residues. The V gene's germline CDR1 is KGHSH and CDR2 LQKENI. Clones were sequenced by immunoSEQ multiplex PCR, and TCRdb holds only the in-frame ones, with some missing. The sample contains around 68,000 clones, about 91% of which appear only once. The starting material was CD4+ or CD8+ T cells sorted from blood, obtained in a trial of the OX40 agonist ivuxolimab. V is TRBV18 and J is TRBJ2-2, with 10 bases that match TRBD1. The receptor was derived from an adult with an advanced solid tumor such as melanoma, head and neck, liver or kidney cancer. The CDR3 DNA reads TGTGCCAGCTCACCATTGGGACAGGGGTTCACCGGGGAGCTGTTTTTT. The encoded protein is CASSPLGQGFTGELFF.